Sequencing of this T cell receptor (beta chain) was carried out in a study of T cell responses to AZD1222 COVID-19 vaccine. Points from the study as a whole: At 160-218 and 743-854, vaccine-associated CD4 TCRs were dominant, and they spanned spike.

In regard to this clone: Its target is unknown.

The data were produced by immunoSEQ multiplex PCR, yet TCRdb's version contains in-frame clones alone and is incomplete. The table records 120,000 or so clones, around 82% of them present only once. Trimming pared 4 bases from V and 0 bases from J, leaving 13 bases between. The CDR3 runs 16 residues. Germline V gene data show CDR1 as LNHDA and CDR2 as SQIVND (reference sequence). The sample here was peripheral blood, taken on day 0 of AZD1222 vaccination. This chain joins TRBV19 and TRBJ2-1; D is perhaps TRBD2 (5 bases). The source of this sequence is an adult in good health. DNA of the CDR3: TGTGCCAGTAGTAGGACTCGGGGAAGCTCCTACAATGAGCAGTTCTTC. Translating it yields CASSRTRGSSYNEQFF. Filled out from reference TRBV19 and TRBJ2-1, the complete variable domain reads DGGITQSPKYLFRKEGQNVTLSCEQNLNHDAMYWYRQDPGQGLRLIYYSQIVNDFQKGDIAEGYSVSREKKESFPLTVTSAQKNPTAFYLCASSRTRGSSYNEQFFGPGTRLTVL.